The 27 T cell receptor beta chains below all came from one sample that was sequenced in a study of molecular identifiers for immune sequencing clone quantification. TCRdb processed the PCR reads anew with MiXCR; each CDR3 protein has one entry. The profile shows 490,000 or so distinct CDR3 sequences, 25% of them singletons. The sample taken for sequencing was naive CD8+ T cells from blood, with Jurkat cell RNA spiked in. Subset of the sample: FACS-sorted CD8+CD4-CCR7+CD45RA+ naive T cells. Every receptor here comes from a human donor in good health. Some libraries in this study had Jurkat cell RNA spiked in.

The chain uses TRBV18 and TRBJ1-2; D may be TRBD1 (5 bases). CDR1 and CDR2 (germline): KGHSH, LQKENI. The CDR3 spans 14 residues. The V and J ends lost 3 bases and 3 bases respectively, with 11 bases between them. The CDR3 sequence is CASSPETVYYGYTF. CDR3 sequence (DNA): TGTGCCAGCTCACCGGAGACAGTCTACTATGGCTACACCTTC.

The gene calls are TRBV12-3 or TRBV12-4 and TRBJ2-1; possibly TRBD2 for D (5 bases). With 1 base removed from V and 8 bases from J, the gap between germline ends came to 24 bases. The CDR3 is made up of 18 amino acids. The CDR3 DNA reads as TGTGCCAGCAGTTTAGTGTTTGGTAGGACGGCGAGCGGCGATGAGCAGTTCTTC. As protein: CASSLVFGRTASGDEQFF.

Of note for this clonotype: The germline gene is not matched at one end of the junction; a read error may be the cause. The chain is built from TRBV14 and TRBJ1-1; D not resolved. Germline CDR1 is SGHDN and CDR2 is FVKESK. The CDR3 spans 14 residues. Here the CDR3 DNA reads TGTGCCAACAGCCAAGACATTCGGGGAACTGAAGCTTTCTTT. Translated: CANSQDIRGTEAFF.

The chain links TRBV4-1 to TRBJ2-5, with a tentative D call TRBD2 (6 bases). Germline CDR1 is MGHRA and CDR2 is YSYEKL. V lost 4 bases and J lost 5, with 14 bases in between. The CDR3 extends over 14 amino acids. This CDR3 is CASSLLDGGETQYF. The CDR3 bases are TGCGCCAGCAGCCTCCTAGATGGGGGGGAGACCCAGTACTTC.

At least ten counts were recorded for this clonotype. The chain combines TRBV7-8 with TRBJ2-7; D is possibly TRBD1 (6 bases). The germline gives CDR1 SGHVS, CDR2 FQNEAQ. The germline V and J ends were trimmed by 7 bases and 7 bases, with 17 bases remaining between them. This CDR3 is built from 13 residues. The CDR3 loop is CASTYPRGSEQYF. The CDR3 region has the DNA TGTGCCAGCACCTATCCCAGGGGTAGTGAGCAGTACTTC.

The chain recombines TRBV7-9 with TRBJ2-1; 11 bases fit TRBD1. The CDR3 extends over 17 amino acids. V dropped 4 bases and J dropped 7; count of bases not matched to a gene: 12. Germline lookup yields CDR1 SEHNR and CDR2 FQNEAQ (reference sequence). In nucleotides, the CDR3 is TGTGCCAGCAGCTCAACCCCGGGACAGGGGGATATTAATGAGCAGTTCTTC. This encodes CASSSTPGQGDINEQFF.

For this clonotype: An end of the junction differs from the germline gene, which may be a read error. The rearrangement joins TRBV7-2 to TRBJ2-1, with D possibly called TRBD1 or TRBD2 (6 bases each). Germline V CDR1 and CDR2: SGHTA, FQGNSA. The CDR3 covers 14 residues. This CDR3 reads CASSLRGTHNERFF. The CDR3 DNA reads as TGTGCCAGCAGCTTAAGGGGGACTCACAATGAGCGGTTCTTC.

As concerns this clonotype: This may be a read error, as it is one base from a much larger clone. The chain links TRBV3-1 to TRBJ2-3; 11 bases map to TRBD2. The V gene's germline CDR1 is LGHDT and CDR2 YNNKEL (reference sequence). V shed 1 base, J shed 4 bases, and the junction held 4 bases outside the gene matches. The CDR3 consists of 16 residues. The CDR3 DNA follows: TGTGCCAGCAGCCAAGGACTAGCGGGGATCGCAGATACGCAGTATTTT. Its translation: CASSQGLAGIADTQYF.

With regard to this clonotype: The junction and the germline gene differ at one end; a read error may be behind it. J is TRBJ1-4 and V is TRBV5-3, with 7 bases lining up with TRBD1. TRBV5-3 is designated an ORF whose function remains uncertain. This CDR3 is 15 amino acids long. CDR3 residues: CASSFIGGGNEKLFF. CDR3 in DNA: TGTGCCAGCAGCTTTATAGGGGGCGGTAATGAAAAACTGTTTTTT.

As for this clonotype: Given a much more abundant clone one base away, this may be a read error. This rearrangement joins TRBV12-3 or TRBV12-4 to TRBJ2-4; D is perhaps TRBD1 (6 bases). This CDR3 contains 12 residues. In DNA, the CDR3 is TGTGCCGGCAGTTCTAGAGGGGGTGTTCAGTACTTC. This sequence encodes CAGSSRGGVQYF.

A note on this clonotype: An end of the junction does not agree with germline; a read error may underlie this. J is TRBJ2-1 and V is TRBV4-3; D possibly corresponds to TRBD2 (5 bases). CDR1 LGHNA and CDR2 YSLEER come from the germline V gene. CDR3 size: 17 residues. CDR3 amino acids: CASGQDHWRIGRGEQFF. The CDR3 nucleotides are TGCGCCAGCGGCCAAGATCATTGGAGGATTGGCCGCGGTGAGCAGTTCTTC.

This clonotype was detected a few times. The rearrangement joins TRBV5-6 to TRBJ1-5; D remains ambiguous. Trimming cost V 0 bases and J 6 bases, with 7 bases left between them. The CDR3 is made up of 13 amino acids. Germline V lookup: CDR1 SGHDT, CDR2 YYEEEE. CDR3 coding DNA: TGTGCCAGCAGCTTGGGTCCCTCTCAGCCCCAGCATTTT. This gives the protein CASSLGPSQPQHF.

As for this clonotype: The conserved phenylalanine or tryptophan normally closing the CDR3 is absent here, so this likely arose from a read error. The V gene is TRBV20-1, the J gene TRBJ2-1; no definite D call. This CDR3 is 13 amino acids long. CDR1 is DFQATT and CDR2 is SNEGSKA in the germline V gene (reference sequence). The ends were cut back, 2 bases at V and 7 bases at J, with 12 bases in the middle. As DNA, the CDR3 is TGCAGTGCTAGACCCAGATGGACGAATGAGCAGTTCCTC. Its translation is CSARPRWTNEQFL.

This clonotype was seen a handful of times. The genes are TRBV9 and TRBJ2-5; weak D call: TRBD1 (6 bases). The V and J ends lost 0 bases and 3 bases respectively, with 6 bases between them. Germline CDR1 reads SGDLS; CDR2 reads YYNGEE. This CDR3 has 13 residues. The CDR3 protein is CASSVDREETQYF. The DNA of the CDR3 is TGTGCCAGCAGCGTAGACAGGGAAGAGACCCAGTACTTC.

This clonotype occurred a few times. This rearrangement joins TRBV15 to TRBJ2-5; D is ambiguous. This CDR3 has 13 amino acids. CDR1 is LNHNV and CDR2 is YYDKDF in the germline V gene (reference sequence). V lost 0 bases and J lost 6, with 8 bases in between. The CDR3 protein is CATSRDRRKTQYF. CDR3 nucleotide sequence: TGTGCCACCAGCAGAGACCGACGTAAGACCCAGTACTTC.

V usage is TRBV7-9 and J usage is TRBJ1-5; weak D call: TRBD1 (5 bases). The CDR3 runs 12 residues. The V and J ends lost 7 bases and 5 bases respectively, with 9 bases between them. Per the germline V gene, CDR1 is SEHNR and CDR2 is FQNEAQ (reference sequence). CDR3 DNA: TGTGCCAGCAAGGGAGGGGATCAGCCCCAGCATTTT. Its translation: CASKGGDQPQHF.

In its sample, this clonotype was seen many times. This rearrangement joins TRBV6-5 to TRBJ2-7; D may match TRBD1 or TRBD2 (5 bases each). The CDR3 spans 15 residues. In germline, CDR1 is MNHEY, CDR2 SVGAGI. Between the trimmed V and J ends, which lost 0 bases and 4 bases, there was a span of 13 bases. CDR3 coding DNA: TGTGCCAGCAGTTACTCCCGAGGGACCGATTACGAGCAGTACTTC. Its protein product is CASSYSRGTDYEQYF.

CDR3 residues: CASGAGVSTDTQYF. CDR3 DNA: TGTGCCAGCGGAGCGGGGGTTAGCACAGATACGCAGTATTTT. The V call is TRBV27, the J call TRBJ2-3; 8 positions match TRBD2. CDR3 length: 14 residues. CDR1 is MNHEY, CDR2 SMNVEV, per germline (reference sequence). Losses at the gene ends were 8 bases for V and 0 bases for J; bases not matched to a gene: 4.

This clonotype showed up just a few times. This could be a read error, since a much larger clone is one nucleotide away. The chain has TRBV29-1 and TRBJ1-1; D gene unclear. CDR3 size: 11 residues. The V and J ends lost 4 bases and 1 base respectively, with 4 bases between them. Per germline, CDR1 SQVTM and CDR2 ANQGSEA. The CDR3 here is CSVASNTEAFF. For the CDR3, the DNA is TGCAGCGTTGCGTCGAACACTGAAGCTTTCTTT.

The chain carries TRBV28 and TRBJ2-2, with a weak D call TRBD2 (6 bases). This CDR3 spans 12 amino acids. CDR1 and CDR2 (germline): MDHEN, SYDVKM. Trimming stripped 5 bases from V and 7 bases from J, with 8 bases between. CDR3 nucleotides: TGTGCCAGCAGTCCGACTAGCGGGGAGCTGTTTTTT. Residues: CASSPTSGELFF.

The chain recombines TRBV27 with TRBJ2-2; D call uncertain. The germline V gene has CDR1 MNHEY and CDR2 SMNVEV (reference sequence). This CDR3 spans 14 amino acids. Between the trimmed V and J ends, which lost 4 bases and 5 bases, there was a span of 11 bases. CDR3 in DNA: TGTGCCAGCAGTTACGGCAGTCCAACCGGGGAGCTGTTTTTT. This encodes CASSYGSPTGELFF.

This clonotype came up a few times. V gene TRBV6-5 combines with J gene TRBJ2-7; tentative D call: TRBD2 (5 bases). Trimming shortened V by 1 base and J by 2 bases, and 9 bases separated the two germline ends. The CDR3 length is 14 residues. Germline V gene sequence: CDR1 MNHEY, CDR2 SVGAGI. The CDR3: CASSYYGGAYEQYF. The CDR3, as DNA: TGTGCCAGCAGTTACTACGGAGGAGCCTACGAGCAGTACTTC.

In its sample, this clonotype was seen once. This sequence may be a read error, since a much larger clone differs from it by one base. This chain links TRBV12-3 or TRBV12-4 with TRBJ1-1; 11 nucleotides match TRBD1. The CDR3 length is 14 residues. In DNA form, the CDR3 reads TGTGCCAGCAGTCGGACAGGGGGCTACACTGAAGCTCTCTTT. The encoded protein is CASSRTGGYTEALF.

Details on this clonotype: As the CDR3 is not closed by the conserved phenylalanine or tryptophan, this likely results from a read error. The V and J genes are TRBV7-3 and TRBJ2-3, with D perhaps TRBD2 (5 bases). Trimming cost V 5 bases and J 6 bases, with 18 bases left between them. The CDR3 contains 15 residues. CDR1 and CDR2 from the germline V gene are SGHTA and FQGTGA. The CDR3 is CASSLGEEEEDTQYC. The DNA for the CDR3 is TGTGCCAGCAGCCTCGGTGAGGAGGAGGAGGATACGCAGTATTGT.

As for this clonotype: An end of the junction does not agree with germline; a read error may underlie this. The J gene is TRBJ1-1, the V gene TRBV19; D is unclear. The CDR3 has 15 residues. CDR1 LNHDA and CDR2 SQIVND come from the germline V gene (reference sequence). For the CDR3, the DNA is TGTGCCAGTGGTATAAGCGAAAACCCGAACACTGAAGCTTTCTTT. This translates into CASGISENPNTEAFF.

This clonotype was seen many times. This chain uses TRBV5-1 with TRBJ2-4; 9 bases agree with TRBD1. This CDR3 is built from 17 residues. Germline trimming cut 4 bases from V and 2 bases from J; bases unmatched to any gene: 10. Germline assignment: CDR1 SGHRS and CDR2 YFSETQ. The CDR3 DNA reads as TGCGCCAGCAGCACTGGACAGGGGATGACATCCAAAAACATTCAGTACTTC. Translated: CASSTGQGMTSKNIQYF. Looking up the rest from reference TRBV5-1 and TRBJ2-4 gives the full variable domain: KAGVTQTPRYLIKTRGQQVTLSCSPISGHRSVSWYQQTPGQGLQFLFEYFSETQRNKGNFPGRFSGRQFSNSRSEMNVSTLELGDSALYLCASSTGQGMTSKNIQYFGAGTRLSVL.

Concerning this clonotype: It may be a read error: a sequence one base away is much more abundant. The V and J genes are TRBV29-1 and TRBJ1-1; D gene uncertain. Germline assignment: CDR1 SQVTM and CDR2 ANQGSEA. CDR3 length: 12 residues. The CDR3 reads CSVEFPNTGAFF. The CDR3 region has the DNA TGCAGCGTTGAATTTCCTAACACTGGAGCTTTCTTT.